The 20 T cell receptor beta chains in this list originate from one sample, sequenced in a study of cytomegalovirus exposure and HLA in healthy donors. PCR was performed using 60 Vbeta and 13 Jbeta primers. Data came from immunoSEQ multiplex PCR; TCRdb stores just in-frame clones and leaves some out. In the table there are 95,000 to 150,000 clones, 77% of which are singletons. Sequencing was carried out using PBMCs. These receptors came from a young man in good health and CMV-seropositive.

A few counts support this clone. The V call is TRBV6-4, the J call TRBJ2-1; D is possibly TRBD2 (5 bases). V was cut by 0 bases and J by 5 bases, with 8 bases left in between. Germline lookup yields CDR1 MRHNA and CDR2 SNTAGT. This CDR3 is 14 amino acids long. The CDR3 reads CASSDSGLNNEQFF. The CDR3 bases are TGTGCCAGCAGTGACTCCGGACTTAACAATGAGCAGTTCTTC.

The chain recombines TRBV11-2 with TRBJ2-2; no reliable D call. Between the trimmed V and J ends, which lost 5 bases and 6 bases, there was a span of 16 bases. Germline V CDR1 and CDR2: SGHAT, FQNNGV. The CDR3 is 15 residues long. CDR3 sequence reads: CASSTAGSPSGELFF. CDR3 nucleotides: TGTGCCAGCAGCACGGCCGGGTCCCCATCCGGGGAGCTGTTTTTT.

This clone showed up just a few times. The J gene is TRBJ1-2, the V gene TRBV29-1, with a tentative D call TRBD1 (5 bases). V lost 4 bases and J lost 8, with 17 bases in between. The CDR3 runs 13 residues. Germline lookup yields CDR1 SQVTM and CDR2 ANQGSEA. CDR3 bases: TGCAGCGTTGGTTGGGCGGAGGGGAAGGGCTACACCTTC. Amino acids: CSVGWAEGKGYTF.

The chain joins TRBV5-4 to TRBJ2-7; no firm D call. The V gene's germline CDR1 is SGHNT and CDR2 YYREEE (reference sequence). This CDR3 has 17 amino acids. V was shortened by 0 bases and J by 0 bases, with 16 bases between the two germline ends. CDR3 sequence reads: CASSLGFGKRSSYEQYF. The CDR3 coding sequence is TGTGCCAGCAGCTTGGGCTTCGGAAAGAGGAGCTCCTACGAGCAGTACTTC.

The chain is built from TRBV14 and TRBJ2-1; 11 bases line up with TRBD2. Germline loops: CDR1 SGHDN, CDR2 FVKESK. CDR3 length: 15 residues. Losses at the gene ends were 2 bases for V and 5 bases for J; bases not matched to a gene: 2. CDR3 DNA sequence: TGTGCCAGCAGCCAAATAGCGGGGGGGAACAATGAGCAGTTCTTC. This encodes CASSQIAGGNNEQFF.

The chain carries TRBV7-8 and TRBJ1-1; D gene ambiguous. CDR1 SGHVS and CDR2 FQNEAQ come from the germline V gene. The CDR3 has 13 amino acids. V was shortened by 4 bases and J by 0 bases, with 6 bases between the two germline ends. The CDR3 here is CASSSLMNTEAFF. The DNA for the CDR3 is TGTGCCAGCAGCTCCTTAATGAACACTGAAGCTTTCTTT.

The V gene is TRBV14, the J gene TRBJ1-1; D unclear. The germline gives CDR1 SGHDN, CDR2 FVKESK. The CDR3 has 15 residues. Trimming cost V 8 bases and J 0 bases, with 16 bases left between them. This CDR3 is CASRAIDSMNTEAFF. CDR3 bases: TGTGCCAGCCGAGCCATCGATAGTATGAACACTGAAGCTTTCTTT.

As DNA, the CDR3 is TGTGCCTGGGAAAAGGGAGTTAAAGAGACCCAGTACTTC. This codes for CAWEKGVKETQYF. V usage is TRBV30 and J usage is TRBJ2-5; TRBD2 might be the D (5 bases). Germline assignment: CDR1 GTSNPN and CDR2 SVGIG (reference sequence). V lost 5 bases to trimming and J lost 3 bases, with 13 bases between them. The CDR3 consists of 13 residues. Combining the CDR3 with reference TRBV30 and TRBJ2-5 gives the whole variable domain SQTIHQWPATLVQPVGSPLSLECTVEGTSNPNLYWYRQAAGRGLQLLFYSVGIGQISSEVPQNLSASRPQDRQFILSSKKLLLSDSGFYLCAWEKGVKETQYFGPGTRLLVL.

For this clone: At one end, the junction sequence differs from germline, possibly due to a read error. This rearrangement joins TRBV29-1 to TRBJ2-4; D perhaps matches TRBD2 (6 bases). Germline V gives CDR1 SQVTM, CDR2 ANQGSEA. The CDR3 has 12 residues. This chain's CDR3 is CSVVRGGNSQYF. CDR3 sequence (DNA): TGCAGCGTTGTGCGGGGTGGAAACAGTCAGTACTTC.

The chain combines TRBV6-5 with TRBJ1-3, with a tentative D call TRBD1 (5 bases). Germline V gene sequence: CDR1 MNHEY, CDR2 SVGAGI. The CDR3 is made up of 15 amino acids. Trimming took 6 bases from V and 7 from J, leaving 19 bases between them. The CDR3 sequence: CASRQGLGFGNTIYF. As DNA, the CDR3 is TGTGCCAGCAGGCAGGGTTTAGGGTTCGGGAACACCATATATTTT.

The chain joins TRBV30 to TRBJ2-1, with D possibly being TRBD2 (5 bases). This CDR3 region has 11 residues. The V end was cut by 4 bases, the J end by 9 bases, with 10 bases between. Germline V gene data show CDR1 as GTSNPN and CDR2 as SVGIG (reference sequence). CDR3 residues: CAWTPGVEQFF. The CDR3 DNA follows: TGTGCCTGGACCCCCGGGGTTGAGCAGTTCTTC. Together with reference TRBV30 and TRBJ2-1, the CDR3 gives the full variable domain: SQTIHQWPATLVQPVGSPLSLECTVEGTSNPNLYWYRQAAGRGLQLLFYSVGIGQISSEVPQNLSASRPQDRQFILSSKKLLLSDSGFYLCAWTPGVEQFFGPGTRLTVL.

V usage is TRBV4-2 and J usage is TRBJ2-5, with 9 positions matching TRBD1. The CDR3 has 16 residues. Germline CDR1 reads LGHNA; CDR2 reads YNFKEQ. The trim removed 0 bases at V and 3 bases at J, leaving 5 bases unmatched. DNA for the CDR3: TGTGCCAGCAGCCAAGAGGGGACAGGGTTAGAAGAGACCCAGTACTTC. This codes for CASSQEGTGLEETQYF.

The chain has TRBV11-3 and TRBJ2-1, with D perhaps TRBD2 (6 bases). V shed 8 bases and J shed 0 bases, with 14 bases lying between them. Germline CDR1 SGHNT, CDR2 YENEEA. CDR3 length: 15 residues. CDR3 bases: TGTGCCAGCGCATCTTGGGGGGACTCCTACAATGAGCAGTTCTTC. As protein: CASASWGDSYNEQFF.

V is TRBV25-1 and J is TRBJ2-7, with TRBD2 as a possible D gene (5 bases). The V and J ends lost 1 base and 9 bases respectively, with 16 bases between them. The germline gives CDR1 MGHDK, CDR2 SYGVNS. This CDR3 comprises 14 residues. For the CDR3, the DNA is TGTGCCAGCAGTGAATCCACAGCGCGGGTCAGGCAGTACTTC. Protein: CASSESTARVRQYF.

The rearrangement uses TRBV27 and TRBJ1-2; D may be TRBD1 (5 bases). The CDR3 has 14 amino acids. CDR1 and CDR2 (germline): MNHEY, SMNVEV (reference sequence). V lost 7 bases and J lost 0, with 12 bases in between. The CDR3 reads CASKMGQTNYGYTF. CDR3 sequence (DNA): TGTGCCAGCAAAATGGGGCAAACTAACTATGGCTACACCTTC.

The J gene is TRBJ1-1, the V gene TRBV6-1; the D gene is possibly TRBD1 (5 bases). V lost 6 bases to trimming and J lost 5 bases, with 16 bases between them. The CDR3 sequence is 14 residues long. Germline assignment: CDR1 MNHNS and CDR2 SASEGT. CDR3 DNA sequence: TGTGCCAGCAGGGAGGACGGGGGAACGACTGAAGCTTTCTTT. This codes for CASREDGGTTEAFF.

The chain joins TRBV5-4 to TRBJ2-1; 9 nucleotides match TRBD1. The CDR3 runs to 13 residues. Trimming at V came to 4 bases and at J to 10 bases, leaving 6 bases not matched to a gene. Looked up from germline, CDR1 is SGHNT and CDR2 is YYREEE (reference sequence). This CDR3 reads CASSHGTGSEQFF. The CDR3 bases are TGTGCCAGCAGCCACGGGACAGGGAGCGAGCAGTTCTTC.

The chain has TRBV10-1 and TRBJ2-7; tentative D call: TRBD2 (5 bases). The length of the CDR3 is 13 residues. V lost 5 bases to trimming and J lost 5 bases, with 13 bases between them. Germline V gives CDR1 WNHNN, CDR2 SYGVQD (reference sequence). The CDR3 protein is CASSLSSGNEQYF. CDR3 nucleotides: TGCGCCAGCAGTCTAAGCTCCGGGAACGAGCAGTACTTC.

This rearrangement joins TRBV9 to TRBJ2-2; D unclear. This CDR3 region has 12 residues. Between the trimmed V and J ends, which lost 0 bases and 7 bases, there was a span of 4 bases. Germline CDR1 is SGDLS and CDR2 is YYNGEE. Here the CDR3 reads CASSVAVGELFF. The CDR3 DNA reads TGTGCCAGCAGCGTAGCAGTCGGGGAGCTGTTTTTT.

This clone was detected only a few times. The chain links TRBV6-1 to TRBJ1-1; the D is unclear. Looked up from germline, CDR1 is MNHNS and CDR2 is SASEGT. There are 12 residues in the CDR3. The V gene lost 7 bases and the J gene lost 1 base, with 7 bases spanning the gap. DNA for the CDR3: TGTGCCAGCATAGTCGGGAACACTGAAGCTTTCTTT. This codes for CASIVGNTEAFF.